This T cell receptor beta chain was recovered during a study of identical twins. A word on this clonotype: Its matching antigen is unknown.

The germline V gene has CDR1 DFQATT and CDR2 SNEGSKA (reference sequence). CDR3 length equals 15 residues. V lost 2 bases to trimming and J lost 4 bases, with 18 bases between them. Study results and limitations: Out-of-frame alpha sequences shared by twins were enriched for low generation probability.

Template switching (which added a universal primer site) was used, and cDNA carried unique molecular identifiers. MiXCR, applied by TCRdb to the 5' RACE reads, yields one record per CDR3 protein. Of around 1.7 million distinct CDR3 sequences listed, around 33% are singletons. V usage is TRBV20-1 and J usage is TRBJ2-7, with D possibly matching TRBD2 (5 bases). This TCR came from a newborn girl in good health. The sequencing input was cord blood. Written as DNA, the CDR3 is TGCAGTGCTAGAAGACACCCACTAGACGCTTACGAGCAGTACTTC. Its protein is CSARRHPLDAYEQYF.